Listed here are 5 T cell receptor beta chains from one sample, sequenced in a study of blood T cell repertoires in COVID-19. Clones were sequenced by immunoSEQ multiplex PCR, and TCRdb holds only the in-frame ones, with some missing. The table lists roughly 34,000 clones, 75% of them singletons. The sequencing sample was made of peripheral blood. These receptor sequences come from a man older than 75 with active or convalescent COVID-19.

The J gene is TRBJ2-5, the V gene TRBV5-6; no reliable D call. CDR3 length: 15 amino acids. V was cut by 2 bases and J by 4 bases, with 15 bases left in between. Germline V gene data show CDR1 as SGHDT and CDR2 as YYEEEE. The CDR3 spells CASSLKTDYGETQYF. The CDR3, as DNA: TGTGCCAGCAGCTTAAAAACAGATTACGGAGAGACCCAGTACTTC. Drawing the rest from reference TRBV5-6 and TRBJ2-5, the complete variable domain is DAGVTQSPTHLIKTRGQQVTLRCSPKSGHDTVSWYQQALGQGPQFIFQYYEEEERQRGNFPDRFSGHQFPNYSSELNVNALLLGDSALYLCASSLKTDYGETQYFGPGTRLLVL.

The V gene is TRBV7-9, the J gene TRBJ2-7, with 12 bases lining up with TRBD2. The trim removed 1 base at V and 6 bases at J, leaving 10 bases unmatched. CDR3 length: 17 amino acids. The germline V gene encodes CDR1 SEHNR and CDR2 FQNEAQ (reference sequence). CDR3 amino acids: CASSLGGLAGPGVEQYF. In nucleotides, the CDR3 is TGTGCCAGCAGCTTAGGGGGACTAGCGGGTCCAGGGGTCGAGCAGTACTTC.

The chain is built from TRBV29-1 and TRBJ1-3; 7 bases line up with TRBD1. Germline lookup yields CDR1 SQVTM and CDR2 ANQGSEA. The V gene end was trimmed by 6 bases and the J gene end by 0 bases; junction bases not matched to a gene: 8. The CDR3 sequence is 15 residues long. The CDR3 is CSVIQGSNSGNTIYF. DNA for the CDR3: TGCAGCGTAATACAGGGGTCCAACTCTGGAAACACCATATATTTT.

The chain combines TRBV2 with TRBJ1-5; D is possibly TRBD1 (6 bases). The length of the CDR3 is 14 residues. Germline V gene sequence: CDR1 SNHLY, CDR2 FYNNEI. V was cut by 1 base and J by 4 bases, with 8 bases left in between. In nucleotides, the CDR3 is TGTGCCAGCAGTGAAGGGACAGAGAATCAGCCCCAGCATTTT. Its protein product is CASSEGTENQPQHF.

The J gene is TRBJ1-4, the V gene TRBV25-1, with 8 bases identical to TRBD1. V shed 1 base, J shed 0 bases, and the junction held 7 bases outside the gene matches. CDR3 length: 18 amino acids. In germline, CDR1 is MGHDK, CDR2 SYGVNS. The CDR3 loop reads CASSEFSGQAATNEKLFF. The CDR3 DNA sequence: TGTGCCAGCAGTGAATTCTCGGGACAGGCAGCAACTAATGAAAAACTGTTTTTT.